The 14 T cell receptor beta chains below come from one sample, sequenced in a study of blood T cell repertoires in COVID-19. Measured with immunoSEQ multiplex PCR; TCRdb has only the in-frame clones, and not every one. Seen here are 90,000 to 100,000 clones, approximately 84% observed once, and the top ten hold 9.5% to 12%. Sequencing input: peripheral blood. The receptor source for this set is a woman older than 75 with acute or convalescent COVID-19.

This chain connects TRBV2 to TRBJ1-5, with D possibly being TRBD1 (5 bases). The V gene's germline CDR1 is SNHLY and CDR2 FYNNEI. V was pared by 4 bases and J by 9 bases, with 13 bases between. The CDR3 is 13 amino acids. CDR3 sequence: CASSGGLIRPQHF. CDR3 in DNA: TGTGCCAGCAGTGGGGGCCTTATAAGGCCCCAGCATTTT.

This chain's CDR3 is CASSLTGIGYTF. Written as DNA, the CDR3 is TGTGCCAGCAGTTTAACGGGGATTGGCTACACCTTC. The V and J genes are TRBV28 and TRBJ1-2, with D hard to call. The CDR3 has 12 residues. Germline loops: CDR1 MDHEN, CDR2 SYDVKM. V lost 2 bases, J lost 7 bases, and 8 bases lay in between.

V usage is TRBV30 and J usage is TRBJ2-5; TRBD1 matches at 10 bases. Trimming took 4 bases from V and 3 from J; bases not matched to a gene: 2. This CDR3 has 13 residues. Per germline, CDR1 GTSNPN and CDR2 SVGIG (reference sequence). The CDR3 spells CAWTTGGEETQYF. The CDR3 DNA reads TGTGCCTGGACGACAGGGGGCGAAGAGACCCAGTACTTC.

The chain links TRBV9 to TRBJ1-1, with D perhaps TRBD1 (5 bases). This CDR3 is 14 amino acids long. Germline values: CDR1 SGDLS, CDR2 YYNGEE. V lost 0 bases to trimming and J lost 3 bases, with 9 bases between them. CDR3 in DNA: TGTGCCAGCAGCGTAGTGGGGGGGGACACTGAAGCTTTCTTT. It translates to CASSVVGGDTEAFF.

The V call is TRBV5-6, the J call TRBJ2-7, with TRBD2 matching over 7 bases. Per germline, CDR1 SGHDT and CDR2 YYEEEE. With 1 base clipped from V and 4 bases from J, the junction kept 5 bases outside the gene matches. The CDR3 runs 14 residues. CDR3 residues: CASSLKLASYEQYF. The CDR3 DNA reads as TGTGCCAGCAGCTTGAAACTAGCGAGTTACGAGCAGTACTTC. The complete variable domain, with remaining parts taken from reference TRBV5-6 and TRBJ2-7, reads DAGVTQSPTHLIKTRGQQVTLRCSPKSGHDTVSWYQQALGQGPQFIFQYYEEEERQRGNFPDRFSGHQFPNYSSELNVNALLLGDSALYLCASSLKLASYEQYFGPGTRLTVT.

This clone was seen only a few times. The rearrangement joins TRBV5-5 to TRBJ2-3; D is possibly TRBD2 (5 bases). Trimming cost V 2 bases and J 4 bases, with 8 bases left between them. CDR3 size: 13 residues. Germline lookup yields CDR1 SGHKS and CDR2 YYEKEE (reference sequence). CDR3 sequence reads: CASSFRGADTQYF. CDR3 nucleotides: TGTGCCAGCAGCTTTCGGGGTGCAGATACGCAGTATTTT.

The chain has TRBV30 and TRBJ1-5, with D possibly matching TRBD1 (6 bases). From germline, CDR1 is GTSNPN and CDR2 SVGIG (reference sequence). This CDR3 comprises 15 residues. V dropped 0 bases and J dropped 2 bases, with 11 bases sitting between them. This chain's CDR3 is CAWSVGGAGNQPQHF. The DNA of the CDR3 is TGTGCCTGGAGTGTAGGGGGGGCGGGCAATCAGCCCCAGCATTTT. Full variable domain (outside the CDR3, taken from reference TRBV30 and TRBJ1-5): SQTIHQWPATLVQPVGSPLSLECTVEGTSNPNLYWYRQAAGRGLQLLFYSVGIGQISSEVPQNLSASRPQDRQFILSSKKLLLSDSGFYLCAWSVGGAGNQPQHFGDGTRLSIL.

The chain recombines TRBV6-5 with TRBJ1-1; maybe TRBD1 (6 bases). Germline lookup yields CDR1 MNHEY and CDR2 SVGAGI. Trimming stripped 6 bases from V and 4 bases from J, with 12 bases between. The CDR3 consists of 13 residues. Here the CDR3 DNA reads TGTGCCAGCAGCCGGACAGCCGGCACTGAAGCTTTCTTT. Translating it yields CASSRTAGTEAFF.

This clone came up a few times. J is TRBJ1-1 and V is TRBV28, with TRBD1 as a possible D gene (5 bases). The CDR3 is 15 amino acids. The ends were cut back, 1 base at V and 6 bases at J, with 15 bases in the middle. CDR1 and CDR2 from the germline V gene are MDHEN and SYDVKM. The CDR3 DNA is TGTGCCAGCAGTTTATCCCTCCAGGGATTCCCTGAAGCTTTCTTT. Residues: CASSLSLQGFPEAFF.

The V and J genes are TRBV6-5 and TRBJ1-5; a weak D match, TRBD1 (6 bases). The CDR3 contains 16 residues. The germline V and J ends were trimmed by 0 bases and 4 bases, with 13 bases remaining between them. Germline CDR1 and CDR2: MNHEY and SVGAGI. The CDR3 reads CASSYSGAPSNQPQHF. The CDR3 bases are TGTGCCAGCAGTTACTCGGGGGCACCAAGTAATCAGCCCCAGCATTTT.

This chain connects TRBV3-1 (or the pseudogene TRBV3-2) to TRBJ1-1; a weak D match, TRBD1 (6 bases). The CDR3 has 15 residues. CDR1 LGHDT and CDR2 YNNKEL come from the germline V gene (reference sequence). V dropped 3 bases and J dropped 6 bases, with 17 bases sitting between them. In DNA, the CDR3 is TGTGCCAGCAGCCATGGGATTGTCAGGGGCTCTGAAGCTTTCTTT. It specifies CASSHGIVRGSEAFF.

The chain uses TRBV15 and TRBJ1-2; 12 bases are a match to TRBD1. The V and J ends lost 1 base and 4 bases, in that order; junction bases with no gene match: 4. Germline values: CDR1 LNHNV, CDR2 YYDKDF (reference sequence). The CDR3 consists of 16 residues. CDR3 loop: CATSRGGQGASYGYTF. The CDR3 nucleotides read TGTGCCACCAGCAGAGGGGGACAGGGGGCTAGCTATGGCTACACCTTC. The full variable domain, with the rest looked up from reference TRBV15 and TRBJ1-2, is DAMVIQNPRYQVTQFGKPVTLSCSQTLNHNVMYWYQQKSSQAPKLLFHYYDKDFNNEADTPDNFQSRRPNTSFCFLDIRSPGLGDTAMYLCATSRGGQGASYGYTFGSGTRLTVV.

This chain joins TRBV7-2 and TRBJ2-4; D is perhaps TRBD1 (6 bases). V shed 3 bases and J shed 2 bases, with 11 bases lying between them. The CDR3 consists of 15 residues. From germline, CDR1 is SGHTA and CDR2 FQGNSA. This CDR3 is CASSFYGQSKNIQYF. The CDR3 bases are TGTGCCAGCAGCTTCTACGGACAGTCCAAAAACATTCAGTACTTC.

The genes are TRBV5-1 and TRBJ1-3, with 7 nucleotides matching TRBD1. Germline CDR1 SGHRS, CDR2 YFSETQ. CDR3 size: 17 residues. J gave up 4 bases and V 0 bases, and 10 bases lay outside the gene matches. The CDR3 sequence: CASSLGLQQGQGNTIYF. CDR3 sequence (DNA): TGCGCCAGCAGCTTGGGTCTACAACAGGGGCAAGGAAACACCATATATTTT.